A single sample is the source of the 13 T cell receptor beta chains below, sequenced in a study of T cells after yellow fever vaccination. In TCRdb, the 5' RACE reads were re-called with MiXCR into one record per CDR3 protein. The sample records 45,000 to 60,000 distinct CDR3 sequences, about 5.6% being singletons. Source: PBMCs, either bulk or a sorted T-cell subset (CD4+, CD8+, memory, or dextramer-sorted; not recorded which), taken on the day of the yellow fever booster vaccination. Receptor source: a man between 18 and 29 years old who received the YFV17D yellow fever vaccine.

Ten or more counts support this clonotype. The V gene is TRBV6-4, the J gene TRBJ1-3; 9 positions agree with TRBD1. Germline CDR1 reads MRHNA; CDR2 reads SNTAGT. There are 17 residues in the CDR3. With V trimmed by 0 bases and J by 4 bases, 7 bases remained unmatched. The CDR3 loop is CASSDSIGTGRGNTIYF. The CDR3 DNA is TGTGCCAGCAGTGACTCGATTGGGACAGGGAGAGGAAACACCATATATTTT.

J is TRBJ1-2 and V is TRBV20-1, with D possibly matching TRBD1 (6 bases). The CDR3 is made up of 17 amino acids. The V end lost 6 bases, the J end lost 4 bases, and 27 bases lay between the germline ends. Germline V gives CDR1 DFQATT, CDR2 SNEGSKA (reference sequence). CDR3 region: CSAIVEVLGGVLYGYTF. The CDR3 coding sequence is TGCAGTGCCATAGTGGAGGTTCTAGGGGGGGTCCTCTATGGCTACACCTTC.

This clonotype was observed many times. Here the CDR3 DNA reads TGTGCCAGCAGCCTTAGACAGACCATGAACACTGAAGCTTTCTTT. Translation: CASSLRQTMNTEAFF. The gene calls are TRBV7-2 and TRBJ1-1, with a weak D call TRBD1 (5 bases). Germline V gives CDR1 SGHTA, CDR2 FQGNSA. V dropped 5 bases and J dropped 0 bases, with 13 bases sitting between them. The CDR3 is 15 amino acids.

A few counts support this clonotype. As DNA, the CDR3 is TGTGCCAGCAGCTTAAACCCCCCTGACAGGGTCGATTCGGAGACCCAGTACTTC. Encoded protein: CASSLNPPDRVDSETQYF. J is TRBJ2-5 and V is TRBV7-3, with 7 bases that match TRBD1. V lost 1 base, J lost 5 bases, and 16 bases stayed unmatched. CDR3 length: 18 residues. Germline CDR1 SGHTA, CDR2 FQGTGA.

The chain employs TRBV5-1 and TRBJ2-5; 7 nucleotides align to TRBD2. The CDR3 contains 13 residues. The junction had 2 bases not matched to a gene; V was cut back by 5 bases and J by 1 base. CDR1 is SGHRS and CDR2 is YFSETQ in the germline V gene. CDR3 nucleotides: TGCGCCAGCAGTGGCGGGGGCCAAGAGACCCAGTACTTC. It specifies CASSGGGQETQYF.

This clonotype was seen at least ten times. The chain combines TRBV7-3 with TRBJ2-3; D remains unclear. The V gene lost 3 bases and the J gene lost 6 bases, with 7 bases spanning the gap. The CDR3 length is 12 residues. The germline V gene has CDR1 SGHTA and CDR2 FQGTGA. CDR3 in DNA: TGTGCCAGCAGCTTCAATGGGGATACGCAGTATTTT. Translating it yields CASSFNGDTQYF.

This clonotype showed up many times. The V call is TRBV4-3, the J call TRBJ2-1; TRBD1 matches at 9 bases. Germline trimming cut 3 bases from V and 9 bases from J; bases unmatched to any gene: 6. CDR3 length: 14 residues. Germline CDR1 reads LGHNA; CDR2 reads YSLEER. DNA of the CDR3: TGCGCCAGCAGCCATAGGACAGGGGAAAGTGAGCAGTTCTTC. This codes for CASSHRTGESEQFF.

In its sample, this clonotype was seen many times. V and J are TRBV5-6 and TRBJ2-5; no reliable D call. This CDR3 is 13 amino acids long. V was clipped by 2 bases and J by 0 bases, with 5 bases between them. Germline CDR1 and CDR2: SGHDT and YYEEEE. The chain's CDR3 is CASSFKNQETQYF. As DNA, the CDR3 is TGTGCCAGCAGCTTTAAGAACCAAGAGACCCAGTACTTC.

The chain is built from TRBV2 and TRBJ2-7; D could derive from TRBD1 or TRBD2 (5 bases each). The CDR3 loop spans 14 amino acids. Germline-derived CDR1 and CDR2 are SNHLY and FYNNEI. With 0 bases removed from V and 2 bases from J, the gap between germline ends came to 8 bases. The CDR3 protein is CASSEAGVTYEQYV. For the CDR3, the DNA is TGTGCCAGCAGTGAAGCGGGGGTGACCTACGAGCAGTACGTC.

The chain couples TRBV27 to TRBJ2-7, with 8 bases identical to TRBD1. This CDR3 has 14 residues. Germline V gene sequence: CDR1 MNHEY, CDR2 SMNVEV (reference sequence). V gave up 7 bases and J gave up 3 bases; unmatched junction bases: 8. CDR3 nucleotide sequence: TGTGCCAGCATCCCATGGACAGGGAACTACGAGCAGTACTTC. Translated, it gives CASIPWTGNYEQYF.

This clonotype has only a few counts. V and J are TRBV20-1 and TRBJ1-6; 9 nucleotides align to TRBD1. Losses at the gene ends were 5 bases for V and 9 bases for J; bases not matched to a gene: 8. The V gene's germline CDR1 is DFQATT and CDR2 SNEGSKA (reference sequence). The CDR3 consists of 14 residues. The CDR3 loop reads CSAGDRAQGSPLHF. DNA of the CDR3: TGCAGTGCTGGGGACAGGGCACAGGGTTCACCCCTCCACTTT.

This clonotype was counted many times. The chain carries TRBV7-6 and TRBJ1-3; unclear D gene. There are 15 residues in the CDR3. Trimming cost V 1 base and J 8 bases, with 15 bases left between them. CDR1 is SGHVS and CDR2 is FNYEAQ in the germline V gene. CDR3 protein: CASSLVVGSYDTIYF. Here the CDR3 DNA reads TGTGCCAGCAGCTTAGTTGTGGGTTCCTACGACACCATATATTTT.

The V call is TRBV19, the J call TRBJ1-1; D perhaps matches TRBD1 (6 bases). Looked up from germline, CDR1 is LNHDA and CDR2 is SQIVND (reference sequence). This CDR3 contains 17 residues. The ends were cut back, 6 bases at V and 0 bases at J, with 20 bases in the middle. The DNA for the CDR3 is TGTGCCAGTAGCCGAGGAGGGGGAATAGACATGAACACTGAAGCTTTCTTT. Translating it yields CASSRGGGIDMNTEAFF. Complete variable domain (other parts from reference TRBV19 and TRBJ1-1): DGGITQSPKYLFRKEGQNVTLSCEQNLNHDAMYWYRQDPGQGLRLIYYSQIVNDFQKGDIAEGYSVSREKKESFPLTVTSAQKNPTAFYLCASSRGGGIDMNTEAFFGQGTRLTVV.